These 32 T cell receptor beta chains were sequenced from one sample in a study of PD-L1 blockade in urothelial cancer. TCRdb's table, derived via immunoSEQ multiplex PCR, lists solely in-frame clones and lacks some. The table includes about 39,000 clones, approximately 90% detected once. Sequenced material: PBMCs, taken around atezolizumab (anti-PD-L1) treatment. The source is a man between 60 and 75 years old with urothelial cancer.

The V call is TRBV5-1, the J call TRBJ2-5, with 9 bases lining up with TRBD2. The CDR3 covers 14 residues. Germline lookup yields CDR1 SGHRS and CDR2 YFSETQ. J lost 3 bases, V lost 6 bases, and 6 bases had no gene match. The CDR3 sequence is CASTSASGEETQYF. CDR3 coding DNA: TGCGCCAGCACCTCGGCTAGCGGGGAAGAGACCCAGTACTTC.

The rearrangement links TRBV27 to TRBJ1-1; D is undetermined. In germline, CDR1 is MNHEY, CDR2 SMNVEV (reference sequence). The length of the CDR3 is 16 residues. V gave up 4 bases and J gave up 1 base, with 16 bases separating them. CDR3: CASSSGWQRGNTEAFF. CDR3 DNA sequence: TGTGCCAGCAGTTCCGGTTGGCAGCGAGGGAACACTGAAGCTTTCTTT.

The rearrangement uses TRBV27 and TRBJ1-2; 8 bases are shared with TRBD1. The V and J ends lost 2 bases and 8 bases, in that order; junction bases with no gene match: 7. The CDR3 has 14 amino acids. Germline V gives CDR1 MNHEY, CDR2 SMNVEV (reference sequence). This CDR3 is CASSLRETGVGYTF. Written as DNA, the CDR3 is TGTGCCAGCAGTTTAAGGGAGACAGGGGTCGGCTACACCTTC.

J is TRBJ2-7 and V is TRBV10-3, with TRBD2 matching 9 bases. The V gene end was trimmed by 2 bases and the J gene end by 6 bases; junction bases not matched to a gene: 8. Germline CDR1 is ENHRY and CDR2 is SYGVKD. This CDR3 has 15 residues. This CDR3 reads CAISEIQAGGPEQYF. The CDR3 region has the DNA TGTGCCATCAGTGAGATACAAGCGGGAGGCCCCGAGCAGTACTTC.

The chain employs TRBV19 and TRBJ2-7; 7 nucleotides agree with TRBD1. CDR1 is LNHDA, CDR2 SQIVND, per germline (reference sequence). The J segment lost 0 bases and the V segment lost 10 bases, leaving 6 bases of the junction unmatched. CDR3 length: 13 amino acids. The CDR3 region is CATTDRASYEQYF. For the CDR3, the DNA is TGTGCCACTACAGACAGGGCCTCCTACGAGCAGTACTTC.

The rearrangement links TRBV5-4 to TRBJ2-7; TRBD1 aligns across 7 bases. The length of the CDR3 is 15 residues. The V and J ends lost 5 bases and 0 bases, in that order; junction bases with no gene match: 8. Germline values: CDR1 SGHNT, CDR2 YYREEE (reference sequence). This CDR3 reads CASSIPGQSSYEQYF. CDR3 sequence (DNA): TGTGCCAGCAGTATACCGGGACAGAGCTCCTACGAGCAGTACTTC.

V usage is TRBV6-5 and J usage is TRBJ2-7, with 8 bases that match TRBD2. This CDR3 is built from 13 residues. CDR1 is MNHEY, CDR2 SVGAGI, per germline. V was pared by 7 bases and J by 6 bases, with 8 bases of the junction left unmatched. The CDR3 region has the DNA TGTGCCAGCATTCCCCGGGGGGGCCGCGAGCAGTACTTC. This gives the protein CASIPRGGREQYF.

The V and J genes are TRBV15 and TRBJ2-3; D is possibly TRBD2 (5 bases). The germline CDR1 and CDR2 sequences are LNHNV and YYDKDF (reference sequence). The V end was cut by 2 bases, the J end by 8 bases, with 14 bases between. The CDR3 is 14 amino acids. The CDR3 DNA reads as TGTGCCACCAGCAGACCCTGGGGAGCCTTTACGCAGTATTTT. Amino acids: CATSRPWGAFTQYF.

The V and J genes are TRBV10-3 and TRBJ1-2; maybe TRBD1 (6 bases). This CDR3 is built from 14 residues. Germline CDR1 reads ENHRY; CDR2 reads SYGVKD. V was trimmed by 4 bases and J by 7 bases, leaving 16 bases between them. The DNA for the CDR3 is TGTGCCATCAGTGCCTCAGAGGGGGAAGGTGGCTACACCTTC. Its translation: CAISASEGEGGYTF.

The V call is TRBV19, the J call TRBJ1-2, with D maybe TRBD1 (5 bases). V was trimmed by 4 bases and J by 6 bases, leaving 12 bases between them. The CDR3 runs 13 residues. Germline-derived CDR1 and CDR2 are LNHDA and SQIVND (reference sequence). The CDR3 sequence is CASSKRRGDGYTF. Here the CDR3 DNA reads TGTGCCAGTAGTAAGAGGAGGGGAGATGGCTACACCTTC.

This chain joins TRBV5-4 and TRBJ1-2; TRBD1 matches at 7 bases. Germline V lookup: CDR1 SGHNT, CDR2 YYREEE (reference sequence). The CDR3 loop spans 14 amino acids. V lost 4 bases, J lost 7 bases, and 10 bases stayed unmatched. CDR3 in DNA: TGTGCCAGCAGCCTACAGGGGAGCGCCTCTGGCTACACCTTC. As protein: CASSLQGSASGYTF. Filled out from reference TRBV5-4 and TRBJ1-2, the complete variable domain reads ETGVTQSPTHLIKTRGQQVTLRCSSQSGHNTVSWYQQALGQGPQFIFQYYREEENGRGNFPPRFSGLQFPNYSSELNVNALELDDSALYLCASSLQGSASGYTFGSGTRLTVV.

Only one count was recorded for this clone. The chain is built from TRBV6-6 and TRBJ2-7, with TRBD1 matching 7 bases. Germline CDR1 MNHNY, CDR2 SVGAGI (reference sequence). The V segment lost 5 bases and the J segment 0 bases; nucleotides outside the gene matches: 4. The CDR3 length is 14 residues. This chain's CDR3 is CASSVTGSSYEQYF. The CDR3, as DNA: TGTGCCAGCAGTGTGACAGGGAGCTCCTACGAGCAGTACTTC.

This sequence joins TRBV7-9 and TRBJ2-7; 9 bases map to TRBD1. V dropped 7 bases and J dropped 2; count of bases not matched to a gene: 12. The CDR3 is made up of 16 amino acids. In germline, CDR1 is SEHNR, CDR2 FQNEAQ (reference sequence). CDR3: CASTPRPGQGPYEQYF. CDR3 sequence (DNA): TGTGCCAGCACACCCCGACCGGGACAGGGACCCTACGAGCAGTACTTC.

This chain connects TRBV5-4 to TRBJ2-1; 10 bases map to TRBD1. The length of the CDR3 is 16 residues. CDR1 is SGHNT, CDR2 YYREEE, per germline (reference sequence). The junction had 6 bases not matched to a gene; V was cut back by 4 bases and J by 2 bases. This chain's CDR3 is CASSGGQGHAYNEQFF. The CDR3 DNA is TGTGCCAGCAGCGGGGGACAGGGGCACGCCTACAATGAGCAGTTCTTC. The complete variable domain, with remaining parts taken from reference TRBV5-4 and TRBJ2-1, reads ETGVTQSPTHLIKTRGQQVTLRCSSQSGHNTVSWYQQALGQGPQFIFQYYREEENGRGNFPPRFSGLQFPNYSSELNVNALELDDSALYLCASSGGQGHAYNEQFFGPGTRLTVL.

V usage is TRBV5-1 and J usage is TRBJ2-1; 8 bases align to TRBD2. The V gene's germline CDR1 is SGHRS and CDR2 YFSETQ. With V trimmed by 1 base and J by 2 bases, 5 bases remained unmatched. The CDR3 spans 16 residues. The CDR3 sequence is CASSLYAGGTYNEQFF. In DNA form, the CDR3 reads TGCGCCAGCAGCTTGTACGCGGGGGGCACCTACAATGAGCAGTTCTTC.

Here the CDR3 reads CASAEQGRTGELFF. The CDR3 bases are TGTGCTAGTGCCGAACAGGGGAGGACCGGGGAGCTGTTTTTT. V and J are TRBV12-5 and TRBJ2-2; a weak D match, TRBD1 (7 bases). The CDR3 has 14 residues. V lost 7 bases and J lost 5, with 14 bases in between. Germline V gene lookup returns CDR1 LGHNT and CDR2 FRNRAP.

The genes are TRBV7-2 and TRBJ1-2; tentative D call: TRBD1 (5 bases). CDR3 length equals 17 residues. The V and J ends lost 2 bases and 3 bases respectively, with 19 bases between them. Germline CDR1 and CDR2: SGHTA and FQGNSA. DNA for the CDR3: TGTGCCAGCAGCTTATTCTCTTCGGCACAGGCGGACTATGGCTACACCTTC. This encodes CASSLFSSAQADYGYTF. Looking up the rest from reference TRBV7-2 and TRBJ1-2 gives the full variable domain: GAGVSQSPSNKVTEKGKDVELRCDPISGHTALYWYRQSLGQGLEFLIYFQGNSAPDKSGLPSDRFSAERTGGSVSTLTIQRTQQEDSAVYLCASSLFSSAQADYGYTFGSGTRLTVV.

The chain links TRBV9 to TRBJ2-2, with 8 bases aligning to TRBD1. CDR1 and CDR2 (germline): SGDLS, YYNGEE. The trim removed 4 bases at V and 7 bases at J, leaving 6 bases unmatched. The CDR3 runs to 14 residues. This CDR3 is CASSNGQGSGELFF. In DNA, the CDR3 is TGTGCCAGCAGCAACGGACAGGGCAGCGGGGAGCTGTTTTTT.

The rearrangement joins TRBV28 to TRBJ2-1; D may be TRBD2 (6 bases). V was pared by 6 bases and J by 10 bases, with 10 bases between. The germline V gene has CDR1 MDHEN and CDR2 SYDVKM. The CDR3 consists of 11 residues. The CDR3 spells CASSGRLEQFF. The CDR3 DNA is TGTGCCAGCAGCGGGAGACTGGAGCAGTTCTTC. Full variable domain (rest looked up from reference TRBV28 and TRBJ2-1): DVKVTQSSRYLVKRTGEKVFLECVQDMDHENMFWYRQDPGLGLRLIYFSYDVKMKEKGDIPEGYSVSREKKERFSLILESASTNQTSMYLCASSGRLEQFFGPGTRLTVL.

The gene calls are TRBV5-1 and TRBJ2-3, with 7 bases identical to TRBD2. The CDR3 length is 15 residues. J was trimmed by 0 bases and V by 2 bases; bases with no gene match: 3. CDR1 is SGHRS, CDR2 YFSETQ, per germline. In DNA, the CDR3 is TGCGCCAGCAGCTTCTTAGCGGGTAGCACAGATACGCAGTATTTT. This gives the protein CASSFLAGSTDTQYF.

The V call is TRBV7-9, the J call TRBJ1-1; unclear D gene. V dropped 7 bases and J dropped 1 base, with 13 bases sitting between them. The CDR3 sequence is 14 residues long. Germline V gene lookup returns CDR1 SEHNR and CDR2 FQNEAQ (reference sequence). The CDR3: CASIAGVGNTEAFF. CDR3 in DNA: TGTGCCAGCATCGCGGGCGTCGGGAACACTGAAGCTTTCTTT. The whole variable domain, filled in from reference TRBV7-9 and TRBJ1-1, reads DTGVSQNPRHKITKRGQNVTFRCDPISEHNRLYWYRQTLGQGPEFLTYFQNEAQLEKSRLLSDRFSAERPKGSFSTLEIQRTEQGDSAMYLCASIAGVGNTEAFFGQGTRLTVV.

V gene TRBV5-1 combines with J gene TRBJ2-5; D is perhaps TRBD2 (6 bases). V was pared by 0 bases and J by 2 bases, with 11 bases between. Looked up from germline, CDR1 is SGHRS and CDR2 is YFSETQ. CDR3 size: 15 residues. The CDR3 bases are TGCGCCAGCAGCTTGGGAGTCGGGGGACAAGAGACCCAGTACTTC. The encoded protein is CASSLGVGGQETQYF.

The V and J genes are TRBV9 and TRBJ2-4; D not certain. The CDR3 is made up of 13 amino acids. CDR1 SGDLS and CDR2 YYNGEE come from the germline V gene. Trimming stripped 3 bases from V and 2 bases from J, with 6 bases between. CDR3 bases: TGTGCCAGCAGCGGAGATCCCAAAAACATTCAGTACTTC. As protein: CASSGDPKNIQYF.

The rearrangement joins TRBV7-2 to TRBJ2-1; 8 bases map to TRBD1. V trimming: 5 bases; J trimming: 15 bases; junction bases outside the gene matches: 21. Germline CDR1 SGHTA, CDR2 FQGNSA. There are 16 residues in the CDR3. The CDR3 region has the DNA TGTGCCAGCAGCCCAGGACAGGGCGGGAATAGGGGGGCCGCGTTCTTC. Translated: CASSPGQGGNRGAAFF.

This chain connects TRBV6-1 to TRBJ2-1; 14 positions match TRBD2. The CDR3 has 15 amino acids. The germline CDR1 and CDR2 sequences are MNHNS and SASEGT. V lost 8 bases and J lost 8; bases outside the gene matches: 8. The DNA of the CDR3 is TGTGCCAGCCAGACTAGCGGGAGGGCCTCCGATGAGCAGTTCTTC. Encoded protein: CASQTSGRASDEQFF.

The CDR3 bases are TGTGCCAGCAGCTTGTATACGAGCGAGACCCAGTACTTC. Protein product: CASSLYTSETQYF. The rearrangement links TRBV5-5 to TRBJ2-5; D is uncertain. Germline values: CDR1 SGHKS, CDR2 YYEKEE (reference sequence). This CDR3 is 13 amino acids long. V lost 1 base to trimming and J lost 5 bases, with 9 bases between them.

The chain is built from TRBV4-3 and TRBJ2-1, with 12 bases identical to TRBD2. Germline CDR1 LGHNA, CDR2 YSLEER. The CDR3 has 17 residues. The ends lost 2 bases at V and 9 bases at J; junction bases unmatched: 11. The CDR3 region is CASSQNLAGGQVGEQFF. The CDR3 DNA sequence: TGCGCCAGCAGCCAAAATCTAGCGGGGGGGCAGGTTGGTGAGCAGTTCTTC.

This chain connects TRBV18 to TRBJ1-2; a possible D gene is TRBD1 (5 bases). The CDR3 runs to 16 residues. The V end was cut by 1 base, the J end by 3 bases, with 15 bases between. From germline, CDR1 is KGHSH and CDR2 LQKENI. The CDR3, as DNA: TGTGCCAGCTCACCACAACAAACGACAGCTGACTATGGCTACACCTTC. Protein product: CASSPQQTTADYGYTF.

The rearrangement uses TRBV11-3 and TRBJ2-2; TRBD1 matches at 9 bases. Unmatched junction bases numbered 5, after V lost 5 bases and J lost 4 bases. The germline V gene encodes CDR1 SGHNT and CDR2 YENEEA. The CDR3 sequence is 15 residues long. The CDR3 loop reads CASSPRTGVTGELFF. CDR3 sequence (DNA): TGTGCCAGCAGCCCCCGGACAGGGGTCACCGGGGAGCTGTTTTTT. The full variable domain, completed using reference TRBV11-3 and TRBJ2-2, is EAGVVQSPRYKIIEKKQPVAFWCNPISGHNTLYWYLQNLGQGPELLIRYENEEAVDDSQLPKDRFSAERLKGVDSTLKIQPAELGDSAVYLCASSPRTGVTGELFFGEGSRLTVL.

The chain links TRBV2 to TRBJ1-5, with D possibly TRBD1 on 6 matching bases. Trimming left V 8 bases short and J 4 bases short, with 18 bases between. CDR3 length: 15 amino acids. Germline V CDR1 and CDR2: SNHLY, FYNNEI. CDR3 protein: CASEGKGVGNQPQHF. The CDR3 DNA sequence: TGTGCCAGCGAGGGCAAGGGGGTTGGTAATCAGCCCCAGCATTTT.

The CDR3 DNA reads TGTGCCAGTAGTATAAGCGACCCCTACAATGAGCAGTTCTTC. Its protein product is CASSISDPYNEQFF. The chain joins TRBV19 to TRBJ2-1; no clear D. V was clipped by 2 bases and J by 2 bases, with 7 bases between them. The germline V gene has CDR1 LNHDA and CDR2 SQIVND (reference sequence). This CDR3 comprises 14 residues.

The CDR3 here is CASSEDYLADTQYF. The CDR3, as DNA: TGTGCCAGCAGTGAGGACTACCTGGCAGATACGCAGTATTTT. The chain uses TRBV25-1 and TRBJ2-3; possible D gene TRBD2, 6 bases. V gave up 3 bases and J gave up 4 bases, with 11 bases separating them. Germline V gene data show CDR1 as MGHDK and CDR2 as SYGVNS. The CDR3 is made up of 14 amino acids.